Below, 14 T cell receptor beta chains from the same sample are listed, as sequenced in a study of identical twins. TCRdb used MiXCR to reprocess the 5' RACE reads, holding one entry per CDR3 protein. The sample yields roughly 720,000 distinct CDR3 sequences, 15% to 20% seen once. This sample also appeared in a second study, on T cells expressing NK-cell markers.

Sequenced sample: PBMCs. The receptors here all came from a woman between 18 and 30 years old in good health.

Only one count was recorded for this clonotype. The chain combines TRBV7-8 with TRBJ2-7; TRBD1 matches 8 bases. Germline V gene sequence: CDR1 SGHVS, CDR2 FQNEAQ. After removal of 3 bases from V and 1 base from J, the junction contained 11 bases not matched to a gene. This CDR3 spans 17 amino acids. CDR3 nucleotides: TGTGCCAGCAGCTTCCGGGGCGGGACAGGAGGGTCCTACGAGCAGTACTTC. Translating it yields CASSFRGGTGGSYEQYF.

This chain uses TRBV6-1 with TRBJ1-2, with a possible D match to TRBD1 (6 bases). CDR1 is MNHNS and CDR2 is SASEGT in the germline V gene. Trimming removed 6 bases at V and 8 bases at J, with 19 bases between. CDR3 length: 14 amino acids. CDR3 sequence: CASSRGTPKGGYTF. CDR3 nucleotide sequence: TGTGCCAGCAGCCGCGGGACACCTAAAGGGGGCTACACCTTC.

The V gene is TRBV6-4, the J gene TRBJ2-1, with 9 nucleotides matching TRBD1. With V trimmed by 4 bases and J by 6 bases, 4 bases remained unmatched. Germline CDR1 MRHNA, CDR2 SNTAGT. CDR3 length: 14 amino acids. The CDR3 bases are TGTGCCAGCAGTGCGGACAGGGGTAGCAATGAGCAGTTCTTC. Its protein product is CASSADRGSNEQFF.

The chain carries TRBV20-1 and TRBJ2-5; 8 positions match TRBD1. The V gene's germline CDR1 is DFQATT and CDR2 SNEGSKA (reference sequence). The CDR3 runs 14 residues. V shed 1 base, J shed 5 bases, and the junction held 6 bases outside the gene matches. CDR3 nucleotides: TGCAGTGCTAGAGCGACAGGGGTCGGGGAGACCCAGTACTTC. It codes for CSARATGVGETQYF.

This clonotype was counted a few times. J is TRBJ1-1 and V is TRBV5-1; the D gene is possibly TRBD1 (5 bases). The CDR3 is 12 amino acids. CDR1 is SGHRS, CDR2 YFSETQ, per germline. Trimming took 2 bases from V and 11 from J, leaving 13 bases between them. CDR3 nucleotide sequence: TGCGCCAGCAGCTTCCAGGGAGACGGGGCTTTCTTT. This gives the protein CASSFQGDGAFF.

The rearrangement joins TRBV6-4 to TRBJ2-1, with 9 positions matching TRBD2. With 0 bases clipped from V and 13 bases from J, the junction kept 10 bases outside the gene matches. Germline assignment: CDR1 MRHNA and CDR2 SNTAGT. This CDR3 region has 15 residues. CDR3: CASSDSRLAGTRQFF. Written as DNA, the CDR3 is TGTGCCAGCAGTGACTCCCGGCTAGCGGGGACGCGTCAGTTCTTC.

J is TRBJ2-2 and V is TRBV12-3 or TRBV12-4, with 8 bases aligning to TRBD1. The CDR3 has 14 residues. The trim removed 7 bases at V and 5 bases at J, leaving 6 bases unmatched. The CDR3 DNA follows: TGTGCCAGCACCGTGACAGGGGAGACCGGGGAGCTGTTTTTT. Its protein product is CASTVTGETGELFF.

This clonotype came up once. The J gene is TRBJ2-7, the V gene TRBV29-1; 9 bases map to TRBD2. This CDR3 region has 15 residues. CDR1 is SQVTM, CDR2 ANQGSEA, per germline. Trimming at V came to 0 bases and at J to 6 bases, leaving 9 bases not matched to a gene. The chain's CDR3 is CSVEDPTSGSSEQYF. The CDR3 DNA is TGCAGCGTTGAAGACCCGACTAGCGGCTCTAGCGAGCAGTACTTC.

This clonotype was seen only a few times. The chain couples TRBV5-1 to TRBJ2-7; 8 bases fit TRBD1. CDR3 length: 13 amino acids. The V segment lost 4 bases and the J segment 5 bases; nucleotides outside the gene matches: 5. Germline V gene sequence: CDR1 SGHRS, CDR2 YFSETQ. CDR3 in amino acids: CASSQAGGDEQYF. The CDR3 DNA reads TGCGCCAGCAGCCAGGCAGGGGGCGACGAGCAGTACTTC.

V gene TRBV6-2 or TRBV6-3 combines with J gene TRBJ2-1; tentative D call: TRBD1 (6 bases). Germline loops: CDR1 MNHEY, CDR2 SVGEGT. The V end lost 6 bases, the J end lost 8 bases, and 11 bases lay between the germline ends. The CDR3 spans 12 residues. CDR3 DNA sequence: TGTGCCAGCAGGCCCCAGGGGCATGAGCAGTTCTTC. Translation: CASRPQGHEQFF.

As concerns this clonotype: Mismatch with germline at one junction end may stem from a read error. This chain joins TRBV7-7 and TRBJ2-1; 9 nucleotides match TRBD2. Germline assignment: CDR1 SSHAT and CDR2 FNYEAQ (reference sequence). The length of the CDR3 is 15 residues. As DNA, the CDR3 is TGTGCTAGCAGTGCCGGCGGGGGGGCCCCCAATGAGCAGTTCTTC. Its translation is CASSAGGGAPNEQFF. Drawing the rest from reference TRBV7-7 and TRBJ2-1, the complete variable domain is GAGVSQSPRYKVTKRGQDVTLRCDPISSHATLYWYQQALGQGPEFLTYFNYEAQPDKSGLPSDRFSAERPEGSISTLTIQRTEQRDSAMYRCASSAGGGAPNEQFFGPGTRLTVL.

The V and J genes are TRBV6-2 or TRBV6-3 and TRBJ1-1; D remains unclear. CDR3 length: 13 residues. The germline V gene encodes CDR1 MNHEY and CDR2 SVGEGT. Trimming stripped 2 bases from V and 3 bases from J, with 7 bases between. In DNA form, the CDR3 reads TGTGCCAGCAGTTACACGGATTACACTGAAGCTTTCTTT. Protein: CASSYTDYTEAFF.

This chain joins TRBV12-3 or TRBV12-4 and TRBJ2-7; a weak D match, TRBD1 (6 bases). V was clipped by 4 bases and J by 4 bases, with 11 bases between them. This CDR3 is 13 amino acids long. The CDR3 sequence: CASSSGTLYEQYF. DNA of the CDR3: TGTGCCAGCAGTTCCGGGACACTATACGAGCAGTACTTC.

The chain uses TRBV7-9 and TRBJ1-2, with D possibly TRBD1 on 6 matching bases. CDR1 is SEHNR and CDR2 is FQNEAQ in the germline V gene (reference sequence). V lost 4 bases to trimming and J lost 4 bases, with 19 bases between them. This CDR3 comprises 16 residues. The CDR3 nucleotides are TGTGCCAGCAGCTCCCCAAAAGGGGGAACCCGCTATGGCTACACCTTC. Its translation is CASSSPKGGTRYGYTF.